Sequencing of this T cell receptor (beta chain) was carried out in a study of CD8 T cells in ankylosing spondylitis. Findings of the study overall: In reactive arthritis synovial fluid and blood, some motif variants had been reported before. Among TCR beta sequences, a motif of eight highly homologous variants appeared characteristic of ankylosing spondylitis blood. From matched ankylosing spondylitis synovial fluid, disease-linked clones were reportedly recovered at significantly enriched levels.

Germline V CDR1 and CDR2: WSHSY, SAAADI. The CDR3 length is 13 residues. With 4 bases removed from V and 2 bases from J, the gap between germline ends came to 9 bases. In its sample, this clonotype was seen many times. Its target is unknown. MiXCR, applied by TCRdb to the 5' RACE reads, yields one record per CDR3 protein. Here the sample spans 200,000 to 250,000 distinct CDR3 sequences, 8% to 11% being singletons. This receptor was taken from a male donor with ankylosing spondylitis or in good health (not recorded which). The material sequenced was blood, either unsorted or a sorted T cell fraction (not recorded which). The V and J genes are TRBV10-2 and TRBJ2-7, with a possible D match to TRBD2 (6 bases). The CDR3 DNA follows: TGCGCCAGCAGTGTAACGGGGGCCTACGAGCAGTACTTC. Residues: CASSVTGAYEQYF.